This T cell receptor (beta chain) was found in a study of blood T cell repertoires in COVID-19. Study at large: PBMCs, B-cell-depleted T cells, or T cells were the source of the cDNA or gDNA that made up the material.

The CDR3 is 15 residues long. Germline CDR1 SGHNT, CDR2 YENEEA. Germline trimming cut 6 bases from V and 0 bases from J; bases unmatched to any gene: 6. In the authors' methods: Nucleated cell number was recorded as an estimate derived from reference gene primer amplification. The table came from immunoSEQ multiplex PCR; TCRdb's copy has only in-frame clones and leaves some out. For V, J and clone size, that table is used; D and trimming come from the DNA. The table has 360,000 or so clones, nearly 90% seen once. The V and J genes are TRBV11-3 and TRBJ2-7; TRBD1 aligns across 9 bases. Sequences were obtained from peripheral blood. The TCR originated in a man in his late teens or twenties with active or convalescent COVID-19. The CDR3: CASSRTGESSYEQYF. In nucleotides, the CDR3 is TGTGCCAGCAGTAGGACAGGGGAAAGCTCCTACGAGCAGTACTTC.